Listed here are 18 T cell receptor beta chains from one sample, sequenced in a study of PD-L1 blockade in urothelial cancer. TCRdb's copy holds only in-frame clones and misses some; the assay was immunoSEQ multiplex PCR. The sample holds under 90,000 clones, 85% to 95% seen once. Sequenced material: PBMCs, taken around atezolizumab (anti-PD-L1) treatment. Receptors were obtained from a man between 60 and 75 years old with urothelial cancer.

J is TRBJ2-3 and V is TRBV9; 11 nucleotides agree with TRBD1. The CDR3 is 14 residues long. The V and J ends lost 10 bases and 4 bases, in that order; junction bases with no gene match: 8. Germline values: CDR1 SGDLS, CDR2 YYNGEE. The CDR3 protein is CASDRGLTADTQYF. In DNA form, the CDR3 reads TGTGCCTCGGACAGGGGGCTTACGGCAGATACGCAGTATTTT.

This chain uses TRBV5-4 with TRBJ2-5; TRBD1 matches 10 bases. The CDR3 has 14 amino acids. The germline gives CDR1 SGHNT, CDR2 YYREEE (reference sequence). The J segment lost 6 bases and the V segment lost 4 bases, leaving 6 bases of the junction unmatched. CDR3 bases: TGTGCCAGCAGCCCCCGGGACAGGGGACAGACCCAGTACTTC. Translated: CASSPRDRGQTQYF.

The V gene is TRBV9, the J gene TRBJ2-1, with 11 bases that match TRBD2. The length of the CDR3 is 18 residues. Germline loops: CDR1 SGDLS, CDR2 YYNGEE. With 0 bases clipped from V and 5 bases from J, the junction kept 10 bases outside the gene matches. The CDR3 sequence: CASSVGSRTSGFHNEQFF. In nucleotides, the CDR3 is TGTGCCAGCAGCGTAGGGTCGAGGACTAGCGGGTTTCACAATGAGCAGTTCTTC.

The V gene is TRBV11-1, the J gene TRBJ2-7, with D possibly TRBD2 on 7 matching bases. The CDR3 totals 13 residues. Germline values: CDR1 SGHAT, CDR2 FQDESV (reference sequence). V lost 8 bases, J lost 2 bases, and 13 bases lay in between. The chain's CDR3 is CASSRGQTYEQYF. The CDR3 DNA reads as TGTGCCAGCTCGCGGGGGCAGACCTACGAGCAGTACTTC.

This chain links TRBV29-1 with TRBJ2-3; 9 bases fit TRBD1. The CDR3 has 13 residues. The germline V gene has CDR1 SQVTM and CDR2 ANQGSEA. J lost 6 bases, V lost 7 bases, and 8 bases had no gene match. The CDR3 region is CSADRGSSDTQYF. CDR3 sequence (DNA): TGCAGCGCCGACAGGGGGAGCTCTGATACGCAGTATTTT.

The V call is TRBV10-3, the J call TRBJ2-5, with 14 bases aligning to TRBD2. This CDR3 has 16 residues. The J segment lost 0 bases and the V segment lost 6 bases, leaving 3 bases of the junction unmatched. The germline gives CDR1 ENHRY, CDR2 SYGVKD. The CDR3, as DNA: TGTGCCATCAGCTCGACTAGCGGGGGGGACCAAGAGACCCAGTACTTC. Protein sequence: CAISSTSGGDQETQYF.

The rearrangement uses TRBV11-2 and TRBJ2-7, with TRBD2 matching 13 bases. Germline-derived CDR1 and CDR2 are SGHAT and FQNNGV. The CDR3 spans 17 residues. Trimming at V came to 3 bases and at J to 1 base, leaving 6 bases not matched to a gene. The CDR3 nucleotides are TGTGCCAGCAGCTTTAGACTAGCGGGAGGACGGTCCTACGAGCAGTACTTC. It translates to CASSFRLAGGRSYEQYF.

V usage is TRBV7-9 and J usage is TRBJ2-7; 9 bases match TRBD1. The germline gives CDR1 SEHNR, CDR2 FQNEAQ (reference sequence). The CDR3 is 15 residues long. With 4 bases clipped from V and 3 bases from J, the junction kept 7 bases outside the gene matches. CDR3: CASSSGQGSNYEQYF. CDR3 in DNA: TGTGCCAGCAGCTCGGGACAGGGAAGCAACTACGAGCAGTACTTC.

The chain joins TRBV27 to TRBJ2-6; no definite D call. There are 17 residues in the CDR3. Germline CDR1 and CDR2: MNHEY and SMNVEV (reference sequence). V was clipped by 1 base and J by 1 base, with 11 bases between them. The CDR3 here is CASSLFSLESGANVLTF. The CDR3 DNA is TGTGCCAGCAGTTTATTTTCGTTAGAGTCTGGGGCCAACGTCCTGACTTTC.

The V and J genes are TRBV6-5 and TRBJ2-7, with 13 bases matching TRBD2. CDR1 MNHEY and CDR2 SVGAGI come from the germline V gene. The CDR3 spans 14 residues. With V trimmed by 6 bases and J by 4 bases, 3 bases remained unmatched. CDR3 DNA sequence: TGTGCCAGCAGGAGGACTAGCGGGAGTTACGAGCAGTACTTC. This encodes CASRRTSGSYEQYF.

CDR3 sequence (DNA): TGTGCCAGCGGCAGGACAGGGTTATTTGAGGCGAGTCAGCCCCAGCATTTT. Its translation is CASGRTGLFEASQPQHF. The V and J genes are TRBV2 and TRBJ1-5, with 8 bases fitting TRBD1. Germline assignment: CDR1 SNHLY and CDR2 FYNNEI. The junction had 18 bases not matched to a gene; V was cut back by 8 bases and J by 6 bases. The length of the CDR3 is 17 residues.

V usage is TRBV9 and J usage is TRBJ2-5; a possible D gene is TRBD1 (5 bases). The CDR3 sequence is 15 residues long. Germline CDR1 SGDLS, CDR2 YYNGEE. V was clipped by 0 bases and J by 2 bases, with 11 bases between them. CDR3 protein: CASSVGQTLQETQYF. CDR3 coding DNA: TGTGCCAGCAGCGTAGGACAGACCCTACAAGAGACCCAGTACTTC.

The CDR3 nucleotides read TGTGCCAGCAGCTCGATAGCGGGGGCAAAAGAGACCCAGTACTTC. This sequence encodes CASSSIAGAKETQYF. The chain joins TRBV7-9 to TRBJ2-5; 9 bases map to TRBD2. The V gene's germline CDR1 is SEHNR and CDR2 FQNEAQ (reference sequence). The CDR3 has 15 residues. V dropped 4 bases and J dropped 3; count of bases not matched to a gene: 6.

J is TRBJ2-2 and V is TRBV7-2; 15 bases line up with TRBD2. The germline V gene encodes CDR1 SGHTA and CDR2 FQGNSA. Unmatched junction bases numbered 1, after V lost 1 base and J lost 4 bases. The CDR3 sequence is 17 residues long. The CDR3 here is CASSLVGLAGGTGELFF. The DNA of the CDR3 is TGTGCCAGCAGCTTAGTGGGACTAGCGGGAGGCACCGGGGAGCTGTTTTTT. Full variable domain (remainder filled in from reference TRBV7-2 and TRBJ2-2): GAGVSQSPSNKVTEKGKDVELRCDPISGHTALYWYRQSLGQGLEFLIYFQGNSAPDKSGLPSDRFSAERTGGSVSTLTIQRTQQEDSAVYLCASSLVGLAGGTGELFFGEGSRLTVL.

The V call is TRBV5-4, the J call TRBJ2-6, with D tentatively TRBD2 (5 bases). V gave up 0 bases and J gave up 0 bases, with 7 bases separating them. CDR1 and CDR2 from the germline V gene are SGHNT and YYREEE (reference sequence). There are 16 residues in the CDR3. CDR3 sequence reads: CASSLVGSSGANVLTF. CDR3 nucleotide sequence: TGTGCCAGCAGCTTGGTTGGGAGCTCTGGGGCCAACGTCCTGACTTTC.

On this clone itself: Other nucleotide sequences in the sample specify the same CDR3. The V and J genes are TRBV9 and TRBJ2-3; 9 bases align to TRBD2. There are 16 residues in the CDR3. Germline CDR1 and CDR2: SGDLS and YYNGEE. The V gene end was trimmed by 0 bases and the J gene end by 2 bases; junction bases not matched to a gene: 4. This CDR3 is CASSVGSSGVTDTQYF. CDR3 bases: TGTGCCAGCAGCGTAGGATCTAGCGGGGTCACAGATACGCAGTATTTT.

This chain joins TRBV10-2 and TRBJ2-4; the D gene is possibly TRBD1 (7 bases). V lost 3 bases and J lost 12, with 15 bases in between. CDR1 and CDR2 (germline): WSHSY, SAAADI. The CDR3 consists of 13 residues. As DNA, the CDR3 is TGCGCCAGCAGTGAAACGGCAGGGGGGACTCAGTACTTC. Its protein product is CASSETAGGTQYF.

J is TRBJ2-2 and V is TRBV15; 7 nucleotides agree with TRBD1. The CDR3 spans 15 residues. V was pared by 6 bases and J by 1 base, with 5 bases of the junction left unmatched. The germline CDR1 and CDR2 sequences are LNHNV and YYDKDF (reference sequence). CDR3 region: CATRPRQGNTGELFF. The CDR3 bases are TGTGCCACCAGGCCGCGACAGGGGAACACCGGGGAGCTGTTTTTT.